These 10 T cell receptor beta chains originate from one sample sequenced in a study of T cell changes during pregnancy in multiple sclerosis. Method: immunoSEQ multiplex PCR; TCRdb's copy keeps in-frame clones and lacks some. The sample has tens of thousands of clones; around nine tenths are singletons. Sequences were derived from CD4+ T cells from peripheral blood mononuclear cells, sampled in the first trimester of pregnancy. These receptors were collected from a female donor with multiple sclerosis, enrolled in a pregnancy study.

This clone showed up just a few times. In DNA form, the CDR3 reads TGTGCCATCAAAGGGACAGGTAGCTCCTACGAGCAGTACTTC. Protein product: CAIKGTGSSYEQYF. The rearrangement joins TRBV10-3 to TRBJ2-7; 8 nucleotides match TRBD1. CDR3 size: 14 residues. After removal of 7 bases from V and 0 bases from J, the junction contained 5 bases not matched to a gene. In germline, CDR1 is ENHRY, CDR2 SYGVKD.

The J gene is TRBJ2-1, the V gene TRBV9, with 10 bases aligning to TRBD2. Germline V lookup: CDR1 SGDLS, CDR2 YYNGEE. With 1 base clipped from V and 5 bases from J, the junction kept 3 bases outside the gene matches. The CDR3 is 15 amino acids. The CDR3 spells CASSVLLAGNNEQFF. As DNA, the CDR3 is TGTGCCAGCAGCGTACTACTAGCGGGAAACAATGAGCAGTTCTTC.

The chain carries TRBV6-1 and TRBJ1-5; D is ambiguous. CDR3 length: 14 amino acids. V was pared by 0 bases and J by 6 bases, with 9 bases between. Germline CDR1 MNHNS, CDR2 SASEGT. The DNA for the CDR3 is TGTGCCAGCAGTGAAGCGCCCACCGGTCAGCCCCAGCATTTT. This encodes CASSEAPTGQPQHF.

This clone was seen once. The chain is built from TRBV7-2 and TRBJ2-7, with D possibly matching TRBD2 (6 bases). This CDR3 has 13 residues. The germline V gene has CDR1 SGHTA and CDR2 FQGNSA. Trimming left V 5 bases short and J 6 bases short, with 14 bases between. CDR3 DNA sequence: TGTGCCAGCAGCGCGGGGTTGGGTCGCGAGCAGTACTTC. As protein: CASSAGLGREQYF.

This sequence joins TRBV4-2 and TRBJ1-4; the D gene is possibly TRBD1 (5 bases). The CDR3 totals 14 residues. Trimming shortened V by 4 bases and J by 5 bases, and 11 bases separated the two germline ends. CDR1 and CDR2 from the germline V gene are LGHNA and YNFKEQ. Here the CDR3 DNA reads TGTGCCAGCAGCCCGGGGGGGTCAAATGAAAAACTGTTTTTT. It yields the protein CASSPGGSNEKLFF.

The chain links TRBV7-9 to TRBJ2-2; 13 bases fit TRBD2. The CDR3 totals 17 residues. Germline CDR1 SEHNR, CDR2 FQNEAQ (reference sequence). J gave up 7 bases and V 4 bases, and 9 bases lay outside the gene matches. The chain's CDR3 is CASSSLTSGRSGGELFF. DNA of the CDR3: TGTGCCAGCAGCTCCTTGACTAGCGGGAGGTCAGGCGGGGAGCTGTTTTTT.

The V and J genes are TRBV6-4 and TRBJ2-3; possible D gene TRBD2, 5 bases. The CDR3 extends over 14 amino acids. The germline V gene encodes CDR1 MRHNA and CDR2 SNTAGT. V lost 0 bases and J lost 6, with 10 bases in between. DNA of the CDR3: TGTGCCAGCAGTGACTCTGGGCGGGCGGATACGCAGTATTTT. Protein product: CASSDSGRADTQYF.

The chain is built from TRBV19 and TRBJ2-5, with no clear D. V dropped 2 bases and J dropped 5 bases, with 6 bases sitting between them. This CDR3 is 12 amino acids long. In germline, CDR1 is LNHDA, CDR2 SQIVND (reference sequence). The chain's CDR3 is CASSIPRETQYF. As DNA, the CDR3 is TGTGCCAGTAGTATACCTAGGGAGACCCAGTACTTC. Based on the CDR3 plus reference TRBV19 and TRBJ2-5, the full variable domain is DGGITQSPKYLFRKEGQNVTLSCEQNLNHDAMYWYRQDPGQGLRLIYYSQIVNDFQKGDIAEGYSVSREKKESFPLTVTSAQKNPTAFYLCASSIPRETQYFGPGTRLLVL.

The chain uses TRBV5-1 and TRBJ1-1; TRBD1 might be the D (5 bases). The V end was cut by 7 bases, the J end by 0 bases, with 13 bases between. The CDR3 runs 14 residues. CDR1 and CDR2 (germline): SGHRS, YFSETQ. For the CDR3, the DNA is TGCGCCAGCGGGGCAGGACATGTGAACACTGAAGCTTTCTTT. This sequence encodes CASGAGHVNTEAFF.

The CDR3 here is CAITGEVFDTF. In nucleotides, the CDR3 is TGTGCCATTACGGGGGAGGTTTTTGACACCTTC. The chain links TRBV6-1 to TRBJ1-2; perhaps TRBD1 as D (5 bases). The CDR3 runs 11 residues. Trimming removed 10 bases from V and 12 bases from J, with 18 bases in between. CDR1 is MNHNS, CDR2 SASEGT, per germline.